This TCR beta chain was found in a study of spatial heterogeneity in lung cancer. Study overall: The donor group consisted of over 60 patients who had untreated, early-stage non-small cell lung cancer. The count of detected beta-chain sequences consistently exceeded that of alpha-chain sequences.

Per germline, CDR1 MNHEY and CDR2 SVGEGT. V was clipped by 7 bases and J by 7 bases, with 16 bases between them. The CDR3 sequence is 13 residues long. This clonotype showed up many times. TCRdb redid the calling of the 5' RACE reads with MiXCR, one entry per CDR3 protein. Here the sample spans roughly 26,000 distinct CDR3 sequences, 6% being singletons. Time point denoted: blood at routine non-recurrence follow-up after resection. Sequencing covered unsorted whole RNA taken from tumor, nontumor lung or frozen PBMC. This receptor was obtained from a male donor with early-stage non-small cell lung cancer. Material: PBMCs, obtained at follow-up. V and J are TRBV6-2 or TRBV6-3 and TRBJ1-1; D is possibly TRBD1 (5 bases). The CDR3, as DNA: TGTGCCAGCACCGACAGAGGGGACGGTGAAGCTTTCTTT. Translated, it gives CASTDRGDGEAFF.